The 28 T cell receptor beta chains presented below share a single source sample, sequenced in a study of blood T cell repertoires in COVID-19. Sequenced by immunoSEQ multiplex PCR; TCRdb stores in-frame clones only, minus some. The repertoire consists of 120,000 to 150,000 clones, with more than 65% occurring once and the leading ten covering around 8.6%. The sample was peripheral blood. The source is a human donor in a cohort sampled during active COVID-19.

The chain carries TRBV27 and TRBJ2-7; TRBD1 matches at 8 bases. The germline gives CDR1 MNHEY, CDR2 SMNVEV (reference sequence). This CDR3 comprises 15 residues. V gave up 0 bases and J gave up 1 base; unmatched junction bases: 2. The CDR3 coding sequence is TGTGCCAGCAGTTTATCGGACAGGGATTCCTACGAGCAGTACTTC. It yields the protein CASSLSDRDSYEQYF.

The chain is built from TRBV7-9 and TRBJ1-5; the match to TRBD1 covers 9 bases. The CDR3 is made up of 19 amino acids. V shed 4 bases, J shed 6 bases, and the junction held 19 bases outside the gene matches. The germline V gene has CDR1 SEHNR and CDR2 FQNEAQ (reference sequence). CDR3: CASSSSPSDRGSFSQPQHF. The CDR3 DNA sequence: TGTGCCAGCAGCTCCTCTCCCTCCGACAGGGGGAGTTTCAGTCAGCCCCAGCATTTT.

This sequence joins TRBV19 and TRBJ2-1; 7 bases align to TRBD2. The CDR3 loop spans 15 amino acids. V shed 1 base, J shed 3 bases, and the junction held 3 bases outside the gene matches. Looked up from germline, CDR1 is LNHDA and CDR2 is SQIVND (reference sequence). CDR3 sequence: CASSIVRGGYNEQFF. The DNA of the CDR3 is TGTGCCAGTAGTATAGTTCGCGGGGGCTACAATGAGCAGTTCTTC.

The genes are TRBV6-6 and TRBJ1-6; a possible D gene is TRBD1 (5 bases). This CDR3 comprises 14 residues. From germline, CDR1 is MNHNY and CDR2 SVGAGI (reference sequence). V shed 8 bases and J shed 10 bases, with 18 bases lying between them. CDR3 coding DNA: TGTGCCAGCGAGGACAAAAGTAAACACTCACCCCTCCACTTT. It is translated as CASEDKSKHSPLHF.

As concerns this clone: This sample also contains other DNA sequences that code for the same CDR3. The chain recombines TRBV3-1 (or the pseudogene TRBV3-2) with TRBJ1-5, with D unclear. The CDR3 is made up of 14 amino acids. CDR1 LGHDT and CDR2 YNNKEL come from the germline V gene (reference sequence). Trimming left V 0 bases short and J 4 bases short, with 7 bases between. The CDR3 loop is CASSQDLGNQPQHF. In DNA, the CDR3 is TGTGCCAGCAGCCAAGATCTCGGGAATCAGCCCCAGCATTTT.

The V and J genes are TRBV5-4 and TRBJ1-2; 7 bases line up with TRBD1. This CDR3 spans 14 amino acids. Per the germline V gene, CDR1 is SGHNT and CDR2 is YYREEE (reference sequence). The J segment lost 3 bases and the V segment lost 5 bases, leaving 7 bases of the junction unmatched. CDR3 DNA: TGTGCCAGCAGTCAGACAGGGTCGGACTATGGCTACACCTTC. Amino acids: CASSQTGSDYGYTF.

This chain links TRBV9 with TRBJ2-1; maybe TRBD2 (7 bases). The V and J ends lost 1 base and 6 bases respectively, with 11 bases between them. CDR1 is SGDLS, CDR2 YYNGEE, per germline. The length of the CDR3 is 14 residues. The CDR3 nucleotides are TGTGCCAGCAGCGTACTCGCGGGGGCCAATGAGCAGTTCTTC. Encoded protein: CASSVLAGANEQFF.

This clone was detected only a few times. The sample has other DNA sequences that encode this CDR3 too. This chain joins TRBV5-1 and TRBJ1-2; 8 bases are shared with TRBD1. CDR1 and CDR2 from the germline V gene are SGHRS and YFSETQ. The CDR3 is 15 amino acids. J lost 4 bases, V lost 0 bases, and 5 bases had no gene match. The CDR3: CASSLEGQGGYGYTF. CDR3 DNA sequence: TGCGCCAGCAGCTTGGAAGGACAGGGCGGCTATGGCTACACCTTC.

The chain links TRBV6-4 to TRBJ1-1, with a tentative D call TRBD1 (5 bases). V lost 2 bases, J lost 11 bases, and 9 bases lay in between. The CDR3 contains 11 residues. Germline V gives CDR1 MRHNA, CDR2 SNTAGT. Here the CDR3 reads CASSDGGYAFF. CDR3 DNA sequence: TGTGCCAGCAGTGACGGGGGGTACGCTTTCTTT.

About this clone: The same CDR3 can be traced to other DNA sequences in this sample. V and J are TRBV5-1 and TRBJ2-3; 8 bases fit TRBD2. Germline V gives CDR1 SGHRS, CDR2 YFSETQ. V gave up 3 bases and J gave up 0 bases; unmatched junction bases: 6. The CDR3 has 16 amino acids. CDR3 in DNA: TGCGCCAGCAGCTCGTTATCGGGGGGGAGCACAGATACGCAGTATTTT. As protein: CASSSLSGGSTDTQYF.

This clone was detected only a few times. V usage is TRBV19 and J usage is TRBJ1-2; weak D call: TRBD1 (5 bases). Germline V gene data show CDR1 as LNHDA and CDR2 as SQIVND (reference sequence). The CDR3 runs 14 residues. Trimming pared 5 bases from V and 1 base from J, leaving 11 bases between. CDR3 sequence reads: CASSEKTVNYGYTF. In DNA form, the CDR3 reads TGTGCCAGTAGTGAAAAGACAGTTAACTATGGCTACACCTTC.

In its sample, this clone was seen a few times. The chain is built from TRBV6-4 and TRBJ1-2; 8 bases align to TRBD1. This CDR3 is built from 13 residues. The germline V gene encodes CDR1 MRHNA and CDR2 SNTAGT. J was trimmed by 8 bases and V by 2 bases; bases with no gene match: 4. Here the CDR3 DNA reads TGTGCCAGCAGTGACGGGACAGGTCGAGGCTACACCTTC. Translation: CASSDGTGRGYTF.

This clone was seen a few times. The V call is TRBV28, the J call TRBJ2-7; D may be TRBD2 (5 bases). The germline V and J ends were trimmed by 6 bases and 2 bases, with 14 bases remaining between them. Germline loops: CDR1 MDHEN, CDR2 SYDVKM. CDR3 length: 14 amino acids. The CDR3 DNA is TGTGCCAGCAGCATTTCAAGAGGGACCTACGAGCAGTACTTC. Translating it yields CASSISRGTYEQYF.

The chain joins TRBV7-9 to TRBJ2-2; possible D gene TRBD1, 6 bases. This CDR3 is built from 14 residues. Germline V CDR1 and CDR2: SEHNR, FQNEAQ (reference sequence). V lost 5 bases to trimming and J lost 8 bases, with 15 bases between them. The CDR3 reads CASSEKGQRGELFF. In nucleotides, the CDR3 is TGTGCCAGCAGCGAGAAGGGACAAAGGGGGGAGCTGTTTTTT. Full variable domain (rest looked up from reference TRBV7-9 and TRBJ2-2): DTGVSQNPRHKITKRGQNVTFRCDPISEHNRLYWYRQTLGQGPEFLTYFQNEAQLEKSRLLSDRFSAERPKGSFSTLEIQRTEQGDSAMYLCASSEKGQRGELFFGEGSRLTVL.

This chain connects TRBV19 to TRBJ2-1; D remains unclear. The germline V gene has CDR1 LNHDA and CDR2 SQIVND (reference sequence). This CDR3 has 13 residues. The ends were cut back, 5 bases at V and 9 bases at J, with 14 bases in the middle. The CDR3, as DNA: TGTGCCAGTAGTCCCTCTATGAATCCTGAGCAGTTCTTC. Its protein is CASSPSMNPEQFF.

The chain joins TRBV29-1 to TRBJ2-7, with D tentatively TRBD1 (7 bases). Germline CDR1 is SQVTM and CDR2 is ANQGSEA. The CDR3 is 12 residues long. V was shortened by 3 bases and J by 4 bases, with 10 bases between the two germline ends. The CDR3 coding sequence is TGCAGCGTTGACCAGGGGGGATACGAGCAGTACTTC. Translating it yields CSVDQGGYEQYF.

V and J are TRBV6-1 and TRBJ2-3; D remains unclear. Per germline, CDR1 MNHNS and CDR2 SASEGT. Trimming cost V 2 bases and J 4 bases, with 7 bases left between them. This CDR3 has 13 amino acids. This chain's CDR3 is CASSERYSDTQYF. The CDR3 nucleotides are TGTGCCAGCAGTGAACGCTACTCAGATACGCAGTATTTT.

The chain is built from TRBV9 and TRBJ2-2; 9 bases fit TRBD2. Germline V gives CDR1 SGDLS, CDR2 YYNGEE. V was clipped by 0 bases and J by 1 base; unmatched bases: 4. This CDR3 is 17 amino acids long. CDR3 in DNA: TGTGCCAGCAGCGTAGGAGGTAGCGGGGGGAACACCGGGGAGCTGTTTTTT. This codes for CASSVGGSGGNTGELFF.

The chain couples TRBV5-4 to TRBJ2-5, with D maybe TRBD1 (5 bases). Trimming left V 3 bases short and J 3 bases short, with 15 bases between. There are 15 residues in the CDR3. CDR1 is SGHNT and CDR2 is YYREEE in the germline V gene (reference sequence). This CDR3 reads CASSYKGPLEETQYF. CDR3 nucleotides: TGTGCCAGCAGCTACAAGGGGCCCTTAGAAGAGACCCAGTACTTC.

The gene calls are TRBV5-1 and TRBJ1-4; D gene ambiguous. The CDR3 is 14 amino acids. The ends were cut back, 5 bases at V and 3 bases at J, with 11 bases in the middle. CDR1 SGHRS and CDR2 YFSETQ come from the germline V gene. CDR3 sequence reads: CASRAGSANEKLFF. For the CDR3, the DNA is TGCGCCAGCAGGGCCGGGTCGGCTAATGAAAAACTGTTTTTT.

DNA of the CDR3: TGTGCCAGCAGCCCCGGGGTAGCGGGGGGTTCGCGGGATACGCAGTATTTT. Amino acids: CASSPGVAGGSRDTQYF. The chain links TRBV7-6 to TRBJ2-3; TRBD2 agrees at 10 bases. The CDR3 is 17 residues long. CDR1 is SGHVS, CDR2 FNYEAQ, per germline. The trim removed 5 bases at V and 6 bases at J, leaving 14 bases unmatched.

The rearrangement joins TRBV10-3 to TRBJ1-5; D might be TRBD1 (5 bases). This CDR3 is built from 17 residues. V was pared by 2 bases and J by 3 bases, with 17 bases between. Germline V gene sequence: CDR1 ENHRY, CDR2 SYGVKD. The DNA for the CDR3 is TGTGCCATCAGTGAGGGGGCAGGGATGGGCAACAATCAGCCCCAGCATTTT. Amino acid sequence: CAISEGAGMGNNQPQHF.

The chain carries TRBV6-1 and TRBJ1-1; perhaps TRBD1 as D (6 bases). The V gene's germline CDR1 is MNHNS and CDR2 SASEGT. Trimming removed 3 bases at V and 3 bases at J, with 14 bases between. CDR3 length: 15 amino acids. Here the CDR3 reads CASSDLTGRDTEAFF. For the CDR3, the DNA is TGTGCCAGCAGTGATTTAACAGGGCGGGACACTGAAGCTTTCTTT.

The CDR3 DNA follows: TGTGCCAGCAGCTTGATCTTACAGGGACAAGTCTATTCACCCCTCCACTTT. This translates into CASSLILQGQVYSPLHF. The rearrangement uses TRBV5-6 and TRBJ1-6, with D possibly TRBD1 on 6 matching bases. The germline gives CDR1 SGHDT, CDR2 YYEEEE. The CDR3 contains 17 residues. Trimming took 1 base from V and 8 from J, leaving 19 bases between them.

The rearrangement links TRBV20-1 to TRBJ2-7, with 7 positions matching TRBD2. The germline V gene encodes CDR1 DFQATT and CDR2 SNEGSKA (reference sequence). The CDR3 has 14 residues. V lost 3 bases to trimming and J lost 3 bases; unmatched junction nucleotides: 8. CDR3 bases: TGCAGTGCTAGTGGCCGGGGAGGGATCTACGAGCAGTACTTC. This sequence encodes CSASGRGGIYEQYF.

Written as DNA, the CDR3 is TGTGCCACCAGCAGAGAACAGGGGATAGGGACCCAGTACTTC. The encoded protein is CATSREQGIGTQYF. The chain combines TRBV15 with TRBJ2-5, with 7 bases that match TRBD1. The germline gives CDR1 LNHNV, CDR2 YYDKDF (reference sequence). Germline trimming cut 0 bases from V and 7 bases from J; bases unmatched to any gene: 5. This CDR3 has 14 amino acids. The full variable domain, with the rest looked up from reference TRBV15 and TRBJ2-5, is DAMVIQNPRYQVTQFGKPVTLSCSQTLNHNVMYWYQQKSSQAPKLLFHYYDKDFNNEADTPDNFQSRRPNTSFCFLDIRSPGLGDTAMYLCATSREQGIGTQYFGPGTRLLVL.

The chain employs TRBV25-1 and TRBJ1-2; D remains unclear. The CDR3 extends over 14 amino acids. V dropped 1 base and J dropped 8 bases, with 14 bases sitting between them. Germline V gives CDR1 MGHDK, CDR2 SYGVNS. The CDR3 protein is CASSEWGSSGGYTF. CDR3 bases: TGTGCCAGCAGTGAATGGGGTAGCTCGGGAGGCTACACCTTC.

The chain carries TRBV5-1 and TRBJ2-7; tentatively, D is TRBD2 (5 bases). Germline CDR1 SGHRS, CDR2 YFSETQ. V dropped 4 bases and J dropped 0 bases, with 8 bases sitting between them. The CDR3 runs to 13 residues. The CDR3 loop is CASSTDSSYEQYF. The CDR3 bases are TGCGCCAGCAGCACGGACTCCTCCTACGAGCAGTACTTC.